This TCR beta chain was captured by sequencing in a study of spatial heterogeneity in lung cancer. At the level of the study: Alpha-chain detections were consistently fewer than beta-chain detections among the sequences.

Unique molecular identifiers, one per molecule, were present on every TCR cDNA molecule. TCRdb recomputed calls from the 5' RACE reads with MiXCR, one row per CDR3 protein. The profile covers about 43,000 distinct CDR3 sequences, with 22% appearing a single time and more than 7% taken by the ten largest. Specified time point: blood at routine non-recurrence follow-up after resection. TCRs were sequenced from unsorted whole RNA of tumor, nontumor lung or PBMC. This clonotype was found many times. The germline V and J ends were trimmed by 4 bases and 3 bases, with 4 bases remaining between them. The CDR3 covers 11 residues.

The TCR originated in a female donor with early-stage non-small cell lung cancer. V is TRBV12-3 or TRBV12-4 and J is TRBJ2-7; D not certain. The source was PBMCs, collected at follow-up. The CDR3 bases are TGTGCCAGCAGTTCAGTCTACGAGCAGTACTTC. Translation: CASSSVYEQYF.